A selection of T cell receptor beta chains follows, all from one sample in a study of beta chain features in type 1 diabetes. Measured with immunoSEQ multiplex PCR; TCRdb has only the in-frame clones, and not every one. The table has roughly 260,000 clones, roughly 11% seen once. Sequencing input: naive CD4+ T cells from blood. The receptors stem from a man aged 30 to 45 with type 1 diabetes. Both conserved end residues are part of each CDR3. Each record gives: clone size, D gene, J gene, V gene, CDR3 DNA, CDR3 protein. A D gene is named only where the DNA matches it firmly. A clone size is listed for some rows: how often the clone was seen (once, few, many), or a class if it is expanded.

clone_size: -; d_call: TRBD2; j_call: TRBJ2-3; v_call: TRBV7-9; cdr3_nt: TGTGCCAGCAGCCCGCGGGGGACTAGCACAGATACGCAGTATTTT; cdr3_aa: CASSPRGTSTDTQYF
clone_size: -; d_call: -; j_call: TRBJ2-7; v_call: TRBV12-5; cdr3_nt: TGTGCTAGTGGTTTGGCTCCGACAGGTCCTTCCTACGAGCAGTACTTC; cdr3_aa: CASGLAPTGPSYEQYF
clone_size: -; d_call: TRBD1; j_call: TRBJ2-1; v_call: TRBV7-9; cdr3_nt: TGTGCCAGCAGGGCCGGGACAGTCAATGAGCAGTTCTTC; cdr3_aa: CASRAGTVNEQFF
clone_size: few; d_call: -; j_call: TRBJ1-5; v_call: TRBV30; cdr3_nt: TGTGCCTGGAGTCCGGACAGCAATAGCAATCAGCCCCAGCATTTT; cdr3_aa: CAWSPDSNSNQPQHF
clone_size: -; d_call: TRBD1; j_call: TRBJ2-1; v_call: TRBV5-1; cdr3_nt: TGCGCCAGCACCCCCCGCCCGGGACAGGACAATGAGCAGTTCTTC; cdr3_aa: CASTPRPGQDNEQFF
clone_size: few; d_call: -; j_call: TRBJ1-1; v_call: TRBV19; cdr3_nt: TGTGCCAGTAGTATGCCCCTCGGGGATCCTGAAGCTTTCTTT; cdr3_aa: CASSMPLGDPEAFF
clone_size: -; d_call: TRBD1; j_call: TRBJ1-6; v_call: TRBV5-4; cdr3_nt: TGTGCCAGCAGCTTGTCAGGTGGCAGGGGGTTGCATTCACCCCTCCACTTT; cdr3_aa: CASSLSGGRGLHSPLHF
clone_size: few; d_call: -; j_call: TRBJ2-3; v_call: TRBV7-2; cdr3_nt: TGTGCCATCACAGGGTGGGGCGCAGATACGCAGTATTTT; cdr3_aa: CAITGWGADTQYF
clone_size: -; d_call: TRBD1; j_call: TRBJ2-3; v_call: TRBV7-9; cdr3_nt: TGTGCCAGCGGAGGACAGGGGACAATGGGTACGCAGTATTTT; cdr3_aa: CASGGQGTMGTQYF
clone_size: -; d_call: TRBD1; j_call: TRBJ1-2; v_call: TRBV18; cdr3_nt: TGTGCCAGCTCACCTGTGACAGGGATTAACTATGGCTACACCTTC; cdr3_aa: CASSPVTGINYGYTF